This T cell receptor (beta chain) was identified in a study of shared T cell receptors in the human thymus. Profiled with immunoSEQ multiplex PCR; TCRdb holds only in-frame clones, not every one. The sample lists roughly 500,000 clones, approximately 80% seen once, with roughly 0.013% in the top ten. V gave up 1 base and J gave up 1 base; unmatched junction bases: 12. Per the germline V gene, CDR1 is SGHRS and CDR2 is YFSETQ. The CDR3 runs to 18 residues. This sample also belongs to another study, concerning human thymus T cells. That paper notes: Surgeons resected thymus tissue during corrective heart surgery. V and J gene usage appeared biased in thymic and blood repertoires. There were highly overlapping thymic repertoires among unrelated individuals, as related research reported.

This receptor was identified in a boy younger than two with a congenital heart defect. The chain joins TRBV5-1 to TRBJ2-3; 7 bases are a match to TRBD2. The sequenced material came from thymocytes. CDR3 amino acids: CASSLLSSGGSGTDTQYF. The CDR3 coding sequence is TGCGCCAGCAGCTTGCTTTCTAGCGGAGGAAGTGGCACAGATACGCAGTATTTT.